The 19 T cell receptor beta chains listed next were all sequenced from one sample in a study of control samples from healthy donors and cancer patients. Method: immunoSEQ multiplex PCR; TCRdb's copy keeps in-frame clones and lacks some. The table has roughly 63,000 clones, about 90% seen once; the top ten hold roughly 5.7%. The sample comprised PBMCs. These receptor sequences come from a man between 60 and 75 years old with colorectal cancer.

As DNA, the CDR3 is TGTGCCAGCAGCTTAAACACTAACTATGGCTACACCTTC. Its protein is CASSLNTNYGYTF. This chain joins TRBV7-9 and TRBJ1-2; D remains ambiguous. CDR1 is SEHNR and CDR2 is FQNEAQ in the germline V gene (reference sequence). Trimming removed 2 bases from V and 0 bases from J, with 4 bases in between. The CDR3 runs 13 residues.

Notes on this clone: The sample contains more than one DNA sequence encoding this CDR3. J is TRBJ1-2 and V is TRBV27; a weak D match, TRBD1 (5 bases). V gave up 8 bases and J gave up 4 bases, with 17 bases separating them. This CDR3 has 14 residues. The V gene's germline CDR1 is MNHEY and CDR2 SMNVEV (reference sequence). CDR3 sequence reads: CASGRAGGGYGYTF. In nucleotides, the CDR3 is TGTGCCAGCGGGCGGGCTGGGGGGGGCTATGGCTACACCTTC.

A single count supports this clone. The rearrangement joins TRBV5-1 to TRBJ2-5; TRBD2 matches 9 bases. After removal of 1 base from V and 2 bases from J, the junction contained 12 bases not matched to a gene. This CDR3 spans 18 amino acids. Germline V gene sequence: CDR1 SGHRS, CDR2 YFSETQ. The CDR3 protein is CASSLLGLAGRPQETQYF. CDR3 nucleotide sequence: TGCGCCAGCAGCTTGTTAGGGCTAGCGGGGAGGCCTCAAGAGACCCAGTACTTC.

This sequence joins TRBV4-1 and TRBJ1-4; 9 nucleotides line up with TRBD1. The V gene's germline CDR1 is MGHRA and CDR2 YSYEKL. This CDR3 contains 15 residues. The trim removed 1 base at V and 6 bases at J, leaving 3 bases unmatched. CDR3: CASSQGTGEDEKLFF. CDR3 DNA: TGCGCCAGCAGCCAAGGGACAGGGGAGGATGAAAAACTGTTTTTT.

V is TRBV7-9 and J is TRBJ2-7; no clear D. This CDR3 contains 13 residues. The V end was cut by 3 bases, the J end by 2 bases, with 8 bases between. Per germline, CDR1 SEHNR and CDR2 FQNEAQ (reference sequence). The CDR3 spells CASSLDGPYEQYF. The CDR3 bases are TGTGCCAGCAGCTTGGACGGACCCTACGAGCAGTACTTC. Complete variable domain (other parts from reference TRBV7-9 and TRBJ2-7): DTGVSQNPRHKITKRGQNVTFRCDPISEHNRLYWYRQTLGQGPEFLTYFQNEAQLEKSRLLSDRFSAERPKGSFSTLEIQRTEQGDSAMYLCASSLDGPYEQYFGPGTRLTVT.

V usage is TRBV10-2 and J usage is TRBJ2-1; no clear D gene. The germline V and J ends were trimmed by 7 bases and 4 bases, with 11 bases remaining between them. The CDR3 has 13 residues. Germline CDR1 is WSHSY and CDR2 is SAAADI. DNA for the CDR3: TGCGCCAGCATGGCGACAAGGTACAATGAGCAGTTCTTC. Its protein product is CASMATRYNEQFF.

This rearrangement joins TRBV5-1 to TRBJ2-2; 8 bases match TRBD1. V was pared by 0 bases and J by 4 bases, with 5 bases of the junction left unmatched. CDR1 and CDR2 from the germline V gene are SGHRS and YFSETQ. This CDR3 is 16 amino acids long. The CDR3 DNA reads TGCGCCAGCAGCTTGGGGACAGGGTCAGGCACCGGGGAGCTGTTTTTT. It codes for CASSLGTGSGTGELFF.

This rearrangement joins TRBV2 to TRBJ2-5, with D uncertain. Germline V gene lookup returns CDR1 SNHLY and CDR2 FYNNEI. The ends were cut back, 5 bases at V and 2 bases at J, with 9 bases in the middle. This CDR3 contains 13 residues. DNA for the CDR3: TGTGCCAGCAGTAGGTCTAGGCAAGAGACCCAGTACTTC. Translating it yields CASSRSRQETQYF.

This clone was counted a few times. This chain uses TRBV4-1 with TRBJ1-1, with TRBD1 as a possible D gene (5 bases). The CDR3 runs to 14 residues. V lost 1 base and J lost 5, with 11 bases in between. Germline V gene sequence: CDR1 MGHRA, CDR2 YSYEKL. The CDR3 coding sequence is TGCGCCAGCAGCCAAGTTAGGGGTAGGACTGAAGCTTTCTTT. This gives the protein CASSQVRGRTEAFF.

The gene calls are TRBV29-1 and TRBJ2-7; 7 nucleotides agree with TRBD1. The trim removed 5 bases at V and 2 bases at J, leaving 6 bases unmatched. Germline lookup yields CDR1 SQVTM and CDR2 ANQGSEA. This CDR3 is built from 13 residues. CDR3 bases: TGCAGCGTTTTTGACAGGGTCCCCTACGAGCAGTACTTC. This gives the protein CSVFDRVPYEQYF.

The chain joins TRBV7-9 to TRBJ2-7, with D tentatively TRBD1 (6 bases). The CDR3 is 14 residues long. Trimming took off 3 bases at V and 1 base at J, with 10 bases between the two ends. Germline loops: CDR1 SEHNR, CDR2 FQNEAQ (reference sequence). The CDR3 DNA reads TGTGCCAGCAGCTTTGGGGGCCGATCCTACGAGCAGTACTTC. Its protein is CASSFGGRSYEQYF.

This clone has a handful of counts. The chain links TRBV4-2 to TRBJ1-1; possibly TRBD1 for D (5 bases). In germline, CDR1 is LGHNA, CDR2 YNFKEQ. The germline V and J ends were trimmed by 0 bases and 1 base, with 12 bases remaining between them. The CDR3 contains 16 residues. The CDR3 nucleotides are TGTGCCAGCAGCCAAGAAGACTACAGGCGGAACACTGAAGCTTTCTTT. As protein: CASSQEDYRRNTEAFF.

J is TRBJ1-6 and V is TRBV5-1; TRBD1 matches at 9 bases. The CDR3 is made up of 16 amino acids. Germline-derived CDR1 and CDR2 are SGHRS and YFSETQ. The junction had 3 bases not matched to a gene; V was cut back by 3 bases and J by 2 bases. CDR3 bases: TGCGCCAGCAGCTCGGACAGGGGACCCTATAATTCACCCCTCCACTTT. Translation: CASSSDRGPYNSPLHF.

This clone occurred a few times. The chain carries TRBV7-9 and TRBJ1-2; no clear D. Trimming shortened V by 2 bases and J by 3 bases, and 16 bases separated the two germline ends. The CDR3 totals 16 residues. Germline V gene data show CDR1 as SEHNR and CDR2 as FQNEAQ (reference sequence). The CDR3 nucleotides read TGTGCCAGCAGCTTATTAGGAAAGGACGGAGACTATGGCTACACCTTC. Amino acids: CASSLLGKDGDYGYTF. Full variable domain (outside the CDR3, taken from reference TRBV7-9 and TRBJ1-2): DTGVSQNPRHKITKRGQNVTFRCDPISEHNRLYWYRQTLGQGPEFLTYFQNEAQLEKSRLLSDRFSAERPKGSFSTLEIQRTEQGDSAMYLCASSLLGKDGDYGYTFGSGTRLTVV.

The rearrangement links TRBV30 to TRBJ2-7; 7 bases line up with TRBD2. From germline, CDR1 is GTSNPN and CDR2 SVGIG (reference sequence). V was clipped by 4 bases and J by 3 bases; unmatched bases: 9. This CDR3 comprises 14 residues. For the CDR3, the DNA is TGTGCCTGGATGAATGCCGGGGGGTTCTACGAGCAGTACTTC. Translating gives CAWMNAGGFYEQYF.

The chain has TRBV30 and TRBJ2-7, with D uncertain. The ends were cut back, 8 bases at V and 1 base at J, with 15 bases in the middle. The CDR3 sequence is 13 residues long. The germline CDR1 and CDR2 sequences are GTSNPN and SVGIG (reference sequence). CDR3 DNA: TGTGCCACTCGACCGGGCTTATCCTACGAGCAGTACTTC. It specifies CATRPGLSYEQYF.

The CDR3 reads CASSPRTSGGGLHEQFF. CDR3 DNA sequence: TGTGCCAGCAGCCCCCGGACTAGCGGGGGGGGTTTGCATGAGCAGTTCTTC. The rearrangement uses TRBV7-9 and TRBJ2-1; 15 bases align to TRBD2. The CDR3 consists of 17 residues. Germline CDR1 and CDR2: SEHNR and FQNEAQ (reference sequence). Trimming took 5 bases from V and 8 from J; bases not matched to a gene: 10.

V is TRBV2 and J is TRBJ2-7; D tentatively fits TRBD1 or TRBD2 (5 bases each). Trimming took 3 bases from V and 2 from J, leaving 11 bases between them. CDR3 length: 14 residues. Germline V gives CDR1 SNHLY, CDR2 FYNNEI. The CDR3 DNA reads as TGTGCCAGCAGTGAGGGGACGCTGACCTACGAGCAGTACTTC. Its protein is CASSEGTLTYEQYF.

The count of this clone is one. This rearrangement joins TRBV7-9 to TRBJ1-3, with 8 bases identical to TRBD1. The CDR3 is made up of 15 amino acids. CDR1 is SEHNR and CDR2 is FQNEAQ in the germline V gene (reference sequence). The V gene end was trimmed by 2 bases and the J gene end by 4 bases; junction bases not matched to a gene: 4. The CDR3 region has the DNA TGTGCCAGCAGCTTACGGCAGGGGGCCGGAAACACCATATATTTT. Translating it yields CASSLRQGAGNTIYF.